The clone carrying this TCR beta chain was recorded once. Germline lookup yields CDR1 LNHDA and CDR2 SQIVND (reference sequence). The V gene lost 2 bases and the J gene lost 1 base, with 11 bases spanning the gap. The CDR3 has 15 amino acids. Sequencing used immunoSEQ multiplex PCR; TCRdb keeps in-frame clones, though not all of them. Here the sample spans tens of thousands of clones, approximately 89% being singletons. These data originate in a study of blood T cell repertoires in COVID-19. Overall study context: The origin of the acute and convalescent COVID-19 samples was the United States, Italy and Spain.

The TCR originated in a man between 60 and 70 years old with active or convalescent COVID-19. The sequenced sample was peripheral blood. This chain links TRBV19 with TRBJ1-1; D gene uncertain. CDR3 residues: CASSISGRSNTEAFF. CDR3 nucleotides: TGTGCCAGTAGTATAAGCGGCAGATCGAACACTGAAGCTTTCTTT.